Below, one T cell receptor (beta chain) is given with its context. Its antigen is not identified. Locally advanced or metastatic urothelial carcinoma affected the patients. The entry originates in a study of PD-L1 blockade in urothelial cancer. About the study: In terms of prior chemotherapy, patients had received 0 to 3 regimens. Regarding the study as a whole: Durable-benefit patients expanded tumor-associated blood clones more at 3 weeks.

Generated by immunoSEQ multiplex PCR, the TCRdb table keeps only in-frame clones and is missing some. The sample lists some 30,000 clones, approximately 86% occurring once. Germline CDR1 MNHEY, CDR2 SMNVEV (reference sequence). There are 15 residues in the CDR3. V gave up 4 bases and J gave up 7 bases; unmatched junction bases: 6. This receptor was identified in a man aged 45-65 years with urothelial cancer. The specimen was PBMCs, collected around atezolizumab (anti-PD-L1) treatment. The V gene is TRBV27, the J gene TRBJ2-1; 11 bases agree with TRBD2. The CDR3 spells CASSSTSGARNEQFF. In DNA, the CDR3 is TGTGCCAGCAGTTCGACTAGCGGGGCCAGGAATGAGCAGTTCTTC.